Shown below are 16 T cell receptor beta chains from a single sample sequenced in a study of blood T cell repertoires in COVID-19. This table comes from immunoSEQ multiplex PCR, and its TCRdb copy is limited to in-frame clones, with some not included. The table records 150,000 to 200,000 clones, roughly 90% of them present only once. The sequencing sample was made of peripheral blood. The receptors were gathered from a man aged 55 to 70 with acute or convalescent COVID-19.

The chain links TRBV19 to TRBJ2-3; 10 bases fit TRBD2. Trimming removed 7 bases from V and 4 bases from J; junction bases left unmatched: 8. The germline gives CDR1 LNHDA, CDR2 SQIVND (reference sequence). CDR3 length: 15 residues. This chain's CDR3 is CASTSSGGASDTQYF. CDR3 nucleotide sequence: TGTGCCAGTACCTCAAGCGGGGGGGCCTCAGATACGCAGTATTTT.

The V gene is TRBV7-2, the J gene TRBJ1-2; D may be TRBD1 (6 bases). The CDR3 spans 14 residues. Deletions cut 5 bases from V and 3 bases from J, with 13 bases between. Looked up from germline, CDR1 is SGHTA and CDR2 is FQGNSA. CDR3 bases: TGTGCCAGCAGCGGGGGGGGCTTGTACTATGGCTACACCTTC. This codes for CASSGGGLYYGYTF.

The J gene is TRBJ1-2, the V gene TRBV27; 8 bases map to TRBD1. Germline V CDR1 and CDR2: MNHEY, SMNVEV (reference sequence). The J segment lost 3 bases and the V segment lost 7 bases, leaving 4 bases of the junction unmatched. The length of the CDR3 is 13 residues. The CDR3: CASIQDRDYGYTF. CDR3 DNA: TGTGCCAGCATACAGGACAGGGACTATGGCTACACCTTC.

V is TRBV5-1 and J is TRBJ2-1, with D uncertain. From germline, CDR1 is SGHRS and CDR2 YFSETQ. V shed 4 bases and J shed 3 bases, with 11 bases lying between them. This CDR3 region has 14 residues. CDR3 protein: CASSDSGIYNEQFF. For the CDR3, the DNA is TGCGCCAGCAGCGACTCCGGAATCTACAATGAGCAGTTCTTC. Full variable domain (missing parts from reference TRBV5-1 and TRBJ2-1): KAGVTQTPRYLIKTRGQQVTLSCSPISGHRSVSWYQQTPGQGLQFLFEYFSETQRNKGNFPGRFSGRQFSNSRSEMNVSTLELGDSALYLCASSDSGIYNEQFFGPGTRLTVL.

The chain has TRBV19 and TRBJ1-1; D is ambiguous. Trimming took off 6 bases at V and 4 bases at J, with 9 bases between the two ends. CDR1 and CDR2 from the germline V gene are LNHDA and SQIVND (reference sequence). This CDR3 comprises 12 residues. The CDR3 DNA reads as TGTGCCAGTAGGGCGCGGGGCACTGAAGCTTTCTTT. Translated, it gives CASRARGTEAFF.

This clone was detected a few times. The rearrangement joins TRBV27 to TRBJ2-3; possibly TRBD2 for D (5 bases). Trimming shortened V by 2 bases and J by 3 bases, and 18 bases separated the two germline ends. The CDR3 has 17 amino acids. Germline V lookup: CDR1 MNHEY, CDR2 SMNVEV (reference sequence). The DNA of the CDR3 is TGTGCCAGCAGTTTACCCTCGGGATTTAGTGTTACAGATACGCAGTATTTT. This gives the protein CASSLPSGFSVTDTQYF.

In its sample, this clone was seen once. This chain uses TRBV7-2 with TRBJ2-1; TRBD2 matches 9 bases. This CDR3 contains 15 residues. Germline lookup yields CDR1 SGHTA and CDR2 FQGNSA. V was pared by 3 bases and J by 7 bases, with 7 bases of the junction left unmatched. The CDR3 bases are TGTGCCAGCAGCTTCGGGGGCGGGGGGGGTAATGAGCAGTTCTTC. This translates into CASSFGGGGGNEQFF.

V is TRBV15 and J is TRBJ1-1, with 7 bases matching TRBD1. There are 16 residues in the CDR3. Germline CDR1 LNHNV, CDR2 YYDKDF (reference sequence). V dropped 2 bases and J dropped 1; count of bases not matched to a gene: 7. The CDR3 here is CATSRTPGQKNTEAFF. CDR3 coding DNA: TGTGCCACCAGCAGAACGCCGGGACAGAAGAACACTGAAGCTTTCTTT.

The V call is TRBV29-1, the J call TRBJ1-2; tentatively, D is TRBD1 (5 bases). CDR3 length: 13 residues. Trimming pared 7 bases from V and 3 bases from J, leaving 15 bases between. Per the germline V gene, CDR1 is SQVTM and CDR2 is ANQGSEA. The CDR3 DNA reads TGCAGCGGGGGAATAGGGGCAGACTATGGCTACACCTTC. Protein sequence: CSGGIGADYGYTF.

This rearrangement joins TRBV7-8 to TRBJ1-2, with 10 nucleotides matching TRBD1. The V and J ends lost 2 bases and 5 bases, in that order; junction bases with no gene match: 8. Per the germline V gene, CDR1 is SGHVS and CDR2 is FQNEAQ. The CDR3 totals 16 residues. CDR3 sequence (DNA): TGTGCCAGCAGCTTACTGACCGGGACAGGGGAATATGGCTACACCTTC. It codes for CASSLLTGTGEYGYTF.

This clone showed up just a few times. V usage is TRBV2 and J usage is TRBJ1-4; D ambiguous. V was pared by 1 base and J by 8 bases, with 23 bases between. Germline V lookup: CDR1 SNHLY, CDR2 FYNNEI. The length of the CDR3 is 18 residues. The CDR3 coding sequence is TGTGCCAGCAGTGAAGTGTTAGGAATCTTCGGGTTTGTGGAAAAACTGTTTTTT. Its protein is CASSEVLGIFGFVEKLFF.

This chain links TRBV27 with TRBJ1-5; D is ambiguous. Per germline, CDR1 MNHEY and CDR2 SMNVEV (reference sequence). The CDR3 totals 12 residues. Trimming left V 5 bases short and J 3 bases short, with 5 bases between. As DNA, the CDR3 is TGTGCCAGCAGTAACTTCAATCAGCCCCAGCATTTT. Encoded protein: CASSNFNQPQHF.

The chain recombines TRBV3-1 (or the pseudogene TRBV3-2) with TRBJ2-2; possible D gene TRBD2, 6 bases. Germline lookup yields CDR1 LGHDT and CDR2 YNNKEL (reference sequence). The V end lost 1 base, the J end lost 6 bases, and 15 bases lay between the germline ends. The CDR3 contains 16 residues. This CDR3 is CASSQGFGGSAGELFF. Here the CDR3 DNA reads TGTGCCAGCAGCCAAGGTTTCGGGGGATCGGCCGGGGAGCTGTTTTTT.

The chain uses TRBV25-1 and TRBJ2-3; D call uncertain. CDR1 is MGHDK, CDR2 SYGVNS, per germline. The V and J ends lost 3 bases and 5 bases respectively, with 9 bases between them. This CDR3 spans 13 amino acids. The DNA of the CDR3 is TGTGCCAGCAGTGACCCCTCGGGAGATACGCAGTATTTT. It yields the protein CASSDPSGDTQYF.

The chain has TRBV6-6 and TRBJ2-2, with 8 bases that match TRBD2. Germline V gives CDR1 MNHNY, CDR2 SVGAGI (reference sequence). The J segment lost 4 bases and the V segment lost 5 bases, leaving 12 bases of the junction unmatched. The CDR3 contains 17 residues. The CDR3 reads CASSPQDGLARTGELFF. In nucleotides, the CDR3 is TGTGCCAGCAGTCCTCAGGACGGACTAGCTCGCACCGGGGAGCTGTTTTTT.

The chain combines TRBV30 with TRBJ1-2; 9 bases agree with TRBD1. Germline V gene lookup returns CDR1 GTSNPN and CDR2 SVGIG (reference sequence). The CDR3 covers 12 residues. V was pared by 7 bases and J by 6 bases, with 6 bases of the junction left unmatched. CDR3 sequence reads: CALGTGKHGYTF. The CDR3, as DNA: TGTGCCTTGGGGACAGGGAAACATGGCTACACCTTC.